This T cell receptor beta chain was recorded in a study of Ad26.COV2.S vaccination and SARS-CoV-2 variants. Clones were sequenced by immunoSEQ multiplex PCR, and TCRdb holds only the in-frame ones, with some missing. The sample has 510,000 or so clones; roughly nine tenths are singletons. This CDR3 contains 15 residues. The germline gives CDR1 MNHEY, CDR2 SMNVEV (reference sequence). V shed 7 bases, J shed 5 bases, and the junction held 11 bases outside the gene matches. Stated treatment: roughly 18 received Ad26.COV2.S at low or high dose, single or two shots; a few received placebo; per-sample allocation not given. Sampling was done on day 63 after the first vaccine or placebo injection.

The chain uses TRBV27 and TRBJ2-7; 10 nucleotides match TRBD2. This TCR was sampled from a person between 18 and 59 years old who received the Ad26.COV2.S COVID-19 vaccine or a placebo. Here the sequenced sample was peripheral blood, taken in a trial of Ad26.COV2.S vaccine versus placebo. The CDR3 loop reads CASNTRGSGGHEQYF. CDR3 bases: TGTGCCAGCAACACCAGGGGTAGCGGGGGGCACGAGCAGTACTTC.